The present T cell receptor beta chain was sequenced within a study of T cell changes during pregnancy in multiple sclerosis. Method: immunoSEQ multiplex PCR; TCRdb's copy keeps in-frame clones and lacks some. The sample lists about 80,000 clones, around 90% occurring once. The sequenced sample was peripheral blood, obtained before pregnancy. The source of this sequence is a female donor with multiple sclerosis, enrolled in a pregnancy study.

For the CDR3, the DNA is TGTGCCAGCGGCCCAACAGGGGCAAACACTGAAGCTTTCTTT. Translating it yields CASGPTGANTEAFF. The chain couples TRBV2 to TRBJ1-1, with 7 bases lining up with TRBD1. CDR3 length equals 14 residues. J gave up 2 bases and V 8 bases, and 8 bases lay outside the gene matches. Germline V CDR1 and CDR2: SNHLY, FYNNEI.